The clone carrying this TCR beta chain was detected only once. V was clipped by 4 bases and J by 4 bases; unmatched bases: 3. The CDR3 has 12 amino acids. Germline V lookup: CDR1 SQVTM, CDR2 ANQGSEA. PCR used 60 Vbeta primers and 13 Jbeta primers. The data were produced by immunoSEQ multiplex PCR, yet TCRdb's version contains in-frame clones alone and is incomplete. This sample has over 110,000 clones, with 75% to 80% found just once. This entry belongs to a study of cytomegalovirus exposure and HLA in healthy donors. The chain has TRBV29-1 and TRBJ2-5; 7 bases map to TRBD2. Sequencing used PBMCs. This TCR derives from a middle-aged woman in good health and CMV-seropositive. CDR3 protein: CSVGDYGETQYF. CDR3 sequence (DNA): TGCAGCGTTGGGGACTACGGAGAGACCCAGTACTTC.